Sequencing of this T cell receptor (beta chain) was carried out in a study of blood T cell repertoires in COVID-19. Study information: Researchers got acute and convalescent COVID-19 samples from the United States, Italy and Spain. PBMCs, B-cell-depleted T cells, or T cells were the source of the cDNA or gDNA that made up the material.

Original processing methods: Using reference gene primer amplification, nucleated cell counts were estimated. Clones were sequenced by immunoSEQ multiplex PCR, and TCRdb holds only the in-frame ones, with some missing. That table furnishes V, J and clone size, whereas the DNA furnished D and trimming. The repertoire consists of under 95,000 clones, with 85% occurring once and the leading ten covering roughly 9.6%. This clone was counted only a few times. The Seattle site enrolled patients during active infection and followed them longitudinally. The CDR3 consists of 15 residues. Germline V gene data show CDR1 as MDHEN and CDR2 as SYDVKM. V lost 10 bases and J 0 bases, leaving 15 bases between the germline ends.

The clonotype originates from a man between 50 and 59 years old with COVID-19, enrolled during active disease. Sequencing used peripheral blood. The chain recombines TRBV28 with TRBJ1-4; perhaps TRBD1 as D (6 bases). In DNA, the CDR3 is TGTGCCATCACTTCAGGGGTCACAACTAATGAAAAACTGTTTTTT. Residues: CAITSGVTTNEKLFF.